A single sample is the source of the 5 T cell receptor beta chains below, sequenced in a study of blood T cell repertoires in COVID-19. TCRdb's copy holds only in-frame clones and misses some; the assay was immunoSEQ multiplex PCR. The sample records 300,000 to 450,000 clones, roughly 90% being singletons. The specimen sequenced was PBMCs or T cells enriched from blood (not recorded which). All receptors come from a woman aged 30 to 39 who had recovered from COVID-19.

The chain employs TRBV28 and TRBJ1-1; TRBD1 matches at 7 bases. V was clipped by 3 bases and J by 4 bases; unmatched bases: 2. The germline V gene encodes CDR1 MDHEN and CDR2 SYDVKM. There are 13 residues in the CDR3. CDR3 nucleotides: TGTGCCAGCAGTTTGTACAGGGGCACTGAAGCTTTCTTT. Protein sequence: CASSLYRGTEAFF.

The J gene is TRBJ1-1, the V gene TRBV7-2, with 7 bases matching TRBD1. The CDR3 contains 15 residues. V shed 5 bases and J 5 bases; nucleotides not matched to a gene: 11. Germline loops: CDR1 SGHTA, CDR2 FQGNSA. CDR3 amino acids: CASSLNPTGKTEAFF. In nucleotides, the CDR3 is TGTGCCAGCAGCCTAAATCCGACAGGGAAAACTGAAGCTTTCTTT.

In DNA, the CDR3 is TGTGCCATCAGTGAGACAGGGGGCGGGGAGCAGTACTTC. Translated, it gives CAISETGGGEQYF. This chain links TRBV10-3 with TRBJ2-7, with 9 bases matching TRBD1. Germline CDR1 is ENHRY and CDR2 is SYGVKD. V shed 2 bases, J shed 7 bases, and the junction held 3 bases outside the gene matches. The CDR3 has 13 amino acids.

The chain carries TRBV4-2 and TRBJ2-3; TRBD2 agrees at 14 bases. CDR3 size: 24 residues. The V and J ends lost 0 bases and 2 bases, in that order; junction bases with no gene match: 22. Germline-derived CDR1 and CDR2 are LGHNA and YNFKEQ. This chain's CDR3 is CASSQDWQGARTSGGNFDTDTQYF. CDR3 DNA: TGTGCCAGCAGCCAAGATTGGCAGGGCGCAAGGACTAGCGGGGGGAATTTCGACACAGATACGCAGTATTTT.

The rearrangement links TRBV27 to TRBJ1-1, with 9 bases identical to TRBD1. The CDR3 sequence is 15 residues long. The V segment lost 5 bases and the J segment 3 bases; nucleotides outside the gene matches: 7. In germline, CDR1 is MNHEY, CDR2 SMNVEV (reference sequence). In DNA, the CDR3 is TGTGCCAGCAGTCTACAGGGGGCTAGGGACACTGAAGCTTTCTTT. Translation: CASSLQGARDTEAFF.